The T cell receptor (beta chain) described here comes from a study of T cell responses to AZD1222 COVID-19 vaccine. Study at large: Pooling covered second doses at about 4 or about 12 weeks. Study-level points and caveats: The study sampled repertoires only after the peak T cell response. Clonal diversity may have been underestimated, and the donors were mostly white British, with more females than males. Baseline seropositives among AZD1222 recipients totaled only five or six.

Concerning this clone: Its antigen is currently unknown.

Sequenced by immunoSEQ multiplex PCR; TCRdb stores in-frame clones only, minus some. The sample holds 96,000 or so clones; 85% to 90% are singletons and the top ten take roughly 24%. This receptor was obtained from an adult in good health. The specimen was peripheral blood, collected on day 0 of AZD1222 vaccination.

CDR3 sequence: CASSLSGGFSSYEQYF. In nucleotides, the CDR3 is TGCGCCAGCAGCTTGTCAGGGGGCTTCAGCTCCTACGAGCAGTACTTC. The rearrangement links TRBV5-1 to TRBJ2-7; the match to TRBD1 covers 8 bases. CDR3 length: 16 residues. Germline V gene data show CDR1 as SGHRS and CDR2 as YFSETQ. V was pared by 1 base and J by 0 bases, with 6 bases of the junction left unmatched.